The rows below give T cell receptor beta chains drawn from one sample of a study of CD8+CD57+ T cells in acquired aplastic anemia. TCRdb reprocessed the reads via MiXCR and lists one record per CDR3 protein. This table holds under 150,000 distinct CDR3 sequences, 40% found once. The specimen was sorted CD4+, CD8+, or CD8+CD57+ T cells (not recorded which) from PBMCs. The receptors stem from a human donor with aplastic anemia. The CDR3 runs from the conserved cysteine through the conserved F or W. A D gene is named only where the DNA matches it firmly. Rows may omit the clone size; those that give it use once, few, many or a size class.

TGTGCTAGTGGCCATGACCGCTTAGACCCTGGGCGAACAGATACGCAGTATTTT | CASGHDRLDPGRTDTQYF | NA | TRBJ2-3 | TRBV12-5 | NA
TGTGCCAGCAGTGCACGGGGGGGCACTAGCACAGATACGCAGTATTTT | CASSARGGTSTDTQYF | TRBD2 | TRBJ2-3 | TRBV6-1 | NA
TGTGCCAGCAGCCCTCGGACGGATCCTTACTATGGCTACACCTTC | CASSPRTDPYYGYTF | NA | TRBJ1-2 | TRBV9 | NA
TGTGCCAGCAAAACAGGGGAGGGGGTAAACAATGAGCAGTTCTTC | CASKTGEGVNNEQFF | NA | TRBJ2-1 | TRBV2 | many
TGTGCCAGCAGCCCTAGGGGGCATGGGTCCTACAATGAGCAGTTCTTC | CASSPRGHGSYNEQFF | TRBD1 | TRBJ2-1 | TRBV5-6 | many
TGTGCCAGCAGGGAGACAGAAGCGACCCAGTACTTC | CASRETEATQYF | NA | TRBJ2-5 | TRBV2 | NA
TGTGCCAGCAGCCGGCCCGGACAGGCCGCCTACGAGCAGTACTTC | CASSRPGQAAYEQYF | TRBD1 | TRBJ2-7 | TRBV5-5 | many
TGCGCCAGCAGCAGGCCGACAGGAGAACAAGAGACCCAGTACTTC | CASSRPTGEQETQYF | NA | TRBJ2-5 | TRBV5-1 | many
TGTGCCAGCAGCTTATTTGCAAACACTGAAGCTTTCTTT | CASSLFANTEAFF | NA | TRBJ1-1 | TRBV11-1 | many
TGTGCCAGCAGCTCCCAACGGGGGAATGGCTACACCTTC | CASSSQRGNGYTF | NA | TRBJ1-2 | TRBV7-2 | NA
TGCGCCAGCAGCCAAGATTCAAAGGGGGGGGGGATTCTCCACGAGCAGTACTTC | CASSQDSKGGGILHEQYF | NA | TRBJ2-7 | TRBV4-3 | NA
TGCAGCGTTAAATACAGCCCCGCAAGCTCCTACGAGCAGTACTTC | CSVKYSPASSYEQYF | NA | TRBJ2-7 | TRBV29-1 | NA
TGTGCCAGCAGCAAAGACAGGGGAAGGTTCTTC | CASSKDRGRFF | TRBD1 | TRBJ2-1 | TRBV7-3 | NA
TGCAGTGCTAGAGAGGTGAACACTGAAGCTTTCTTT | CSAREVNTEAFF | NA | TRBJ1-1 | TRBV20-1 | many
TGTGCCAGCAGTTTACTTGGACAGGGGAATCCTGAAGCTTTCTTT | CASSLLGQGNPEAFF | TRBD1 | TRBJ1-1 | TRBV27 | few
TGTGCCAGTAGTAGGGCTAGCGGGAGCTCCTACGAGCAGTACTTC | CASSRASGSSYEQYF | TRBD2 | TRBJ2-7 | TRBV19 | NA
TGCAGCGCTAGGGGGACAGCCTGCTACGAGCAGTACTTC | CSARGTACYEQYF | TRBD1 | TRBJ2-7 | TRBV29-1 | NA
TGCAGCGTTGATTCGGGACAGGGGAGTCAGCCCCAGCATTTT | CSVDSGQGSQPQHF | TRBD1 | TRBJ1-5 | TRBV29-1 | NA
TGTGCCAGCAGCTTAATGGGGTCTCGCGGCTACACCTTC | CASSLMGSRGYTF | NA | TRBJ1-2 | TRBV5-8 | many
TGTGCCAGCAGCCGAGTTGGCAGGGGGCTTGAGCAGTACTTC | CASSRVGRGLEQYF | TRBD1 | TRBJ2-7 | TRBV3-1 | many
TGCGCCAGCAGCTTGGCCGGTACGAACACTGAAGCTTTCTTT | CASSLAGTNTEAFF | NA | TRBJ1-1 | TRBV5-1 | many
TGTGCCAGCAGCACCCGGGACAGGGTCCCTCAGAGGACTGAAGCTTTCTTT | CASSTRDRVPQRTEAFF | TRBD1 | TRBJ1-1 | TRBV11-2 | NA
TGTGCCAGTAGAAAAGACATAATGAACACTGAAGCTTTCTTT | CASRKDIMNTEAFF | NA | TRBJ1-1 | TRBV2 | few
TGCAGTGCTAGAACACAGGGGGCTGAAGCTTTCTTT | CSARTQGAEAFF | TRBD1 | TRBJ1-1 | TRBV20-1 | many
TGTGCCAGCTCACGTGAGACAGGGGGCAACGAGCAGTACTTC | CASSRETGGNEQYF | TRBD1 | TRBJ2-7 | TRBV18 | NA
TGTGCCAGCAGTATTCCCAGGGTAAGCAATCAGCCCCAGCATTTT | CASSIPRVSNQPQHF | NA | TRBJ1-5 | TRBV19 | many
TGTGCCATCAGATCAGGGGGTATCAATCAGCAGTTCTTC | CAIRSGGINQQFF | TRBD1 | TRBJ2-1 | TRBV10-3 | once
TGCGCCAGCAGCTTGGTCCAGGGACGCGGCACTGAAGCTTTCTTT | CASSLVQGRGTEAFF | NA | TRBJ1-1 | TRBV5-1 | many
TGCAGTGCTAGATCCCTCCTAGACGACTATGGCTACACCTTC | CSARSLLDDYGYTF | NA | TRBJ1-2 | TRBV20-1 | many
TGTGCCAGCAGTGATCGGGCAGGGGTCAGTGAGCAGTTCTTC | CASSDRAGVSEQFF | NA | TRBJ2-1 | TRBV2 | NA
TGTGCCAGCAGCTTAGGGAGGGAATCCGGGGAGCTGTTTTTT | CASSLGRESGELFF | NA | TRBJ2-2 | TRBV13 | few
TGTGCCACCAGTCGAGGGGGCGACTATGGCTACACCTTC | CATSRGGDYGYTF | TRBD1 | TRBJ1-2 | TRBV24-1 | NA
NA | CAMYLCASSSRGYEQYF | NA | TRBJ2-7 | TRBV7-4 | NA